This T cell receptor (beta chain) was captured by sequencing in a study of T cells after yellow fever vaccination. The CDR3 runs 18 residues. CDR1 is DFQATT, CDR2 SNEGSKA, per germline (reference sequence). V shed 0 bases, J shed 5 bases, and the junction held 18 bases outside the gene matches. With respect to this clonotype: Its antigen remains unknown.

TCRdb independently ran MiXCR on the 5' RACE reads; one entry per CDR3 protein. The repertoire consists of a few hundred thousand distinct CDR3 sequences, with over 15% occurring once and the leading ten covering roughly a sixth. Findings and caveats of the study: From the bulk population, abundant clonotypes could contaminate and appear within FACS-sorted repertoires. Just a small share of clonotypes turned up in the CD4 compartment as well as the CD8 compartment. By day 5 rather than day 15, the secondary response had peaked, though it was weaker.

This clonotype was obtained from a young man who received the YFV17D yellow fever vaccine. Sequencing used PBMCs, obtained before the yellow fever booster vaccination. This rearrangement joins TRBV20-1 to TRBJ1-2; 7 nucleotides align to TRBD1. CDR3 sequence: CSARDNAVTGRGYYGYTF. CDR3 DNA sequence: TGCAGTGCTAGAGATAACGCGGTTACGGGCAGGGGGTATTATGGCTACACCTTC.